The entry below describes one T cell receptor (beta chain). Its antigen is still unknown. From germline, CDR1 is KGHDR and CDR2 SFDVKD. This CDR3 contains 12 residues. The germline V and J ends were trimmed by 7 bases and 12 bases, with 12 bases remaining between them. The sample is drawn from a study of post-analysis software for immune sequencing data. Study-level points and caveats: Several TRBV segments were more frequent in patients than controls; TRBV5-6, TRBV5-1 and TRBV20-1 belonged to this group. Under F measure analysis, samples from one preparation batch co-clustered strongly.

Unique molecular identifiers featured in each of the TCR beta cDNA libraries. TCRdb processed the PCR reads anew with MiXCR; each CDR3 protein has one entry. This repertoire shows 380,000 or so distinct CDR3 sequences, less than 40% found once; its top ten account for 10% to 15%. The sequenced material came from blood. This receptor was taken from a girl between 5 and 17 years old with multiple sclerosis. The rearrangement links TRBV24-1 to TRBJ1-6; D perhaps matches TRBD1 (5 bases). The CDR3: CATSQGTGPLHF. The DNA of the CDR3 is TGTGCCACCAGCCAGGGAACGGGACCCCTCCACTTT.